This T cell receptor (beta chain) was profiled in a study of regulatory T cells in long-lasting Graves disease (dated by TCRdb to the early 2020s). Looking at the study overall: Persistent Graves' disease was defined as antithyroid drug treatment for over 5 years with persistently positive TSH receptor autoantibodies. Persistent Graves' disease patients were compared with newly diagnosed Graves' disease patients by peripheral blood TCR sequencing and RNA sequencing. The study was conducted in China and was registered as a clinical trial. TCR sequencing covered around 13 persistent and around 20 newly diagnosed Graves' disease patients, 33 samples in total. Antithyroid drugs had been taken for approximately 10 years on average by persistent Graves' disease patients in the clinical cohort. What the research found in general, with its limitations: Compared with newly diagnosed patients, persistent Graves' disease patients had lower TCR Shannon entropy and fewer highly expanded clones, which suggests clonal expansion. Only peripheral blood was studied, because thyroid tissue, the primary lesion, was inaccessible. Preferential use of TRBV28, TRBJ1-2 and TRBJ2-5 was observed in persistent disease, whereas TRBV20-1 and TRBJ2-1 were favored in newly diagnosed disease. Only the TCR beta chain was sequenced and analyzed. Patients with persistent disease shared more public clonotypes (approximately 2,500) than newly diagnosed patients did (966). The small sample size was acknowledged by the authors as a limitation that may reduce accuracy.

Germline trimming amounts to 6 bases on V and 0 bases on J, with 6 as the count of junction bases outside the gene matches. From the cysteine through the phenylalanine, the CDR3 covers 15 amino acids. The kept DNA is CDR3 alone, 45 bases in frame from the first base. Per the germline V gene, MDHEN is the CDR1 and SYDVKM is the CDR2. What this sample's time point label stands for: persistent/refractory GD, antithyroid drugs over 5 years with positive TRAb. For both TCR sequencing and RNA sequencing, RNA was extracted from PBMCs using TRIzol. Graves' disease was diagnosed according to American Thyroid Association guidelines. The patients came from an endocrinology department in Xi'an, China. From each patient, 8 to 10 milliliters of peripheral blood was collected into an EDTA anticoagulant tube. Ficoll Paque Plus density gradient separation was used to isolate PBMCs, and no additional T cell sorting was done. An Agilent 2100 Bioanalyzer and agarose gel were used to assess RNA quality, and a NanoDrop 2000 was used to measure RNA concentration.

Libraries were prepared through multiplex PCR. TCRdb lists the instrument as Illumina HiSeq 4000. iRepertoire HTBI primers and Arm-PCR amplification of CDR3 regions were used to construct TCR beta libraries. Before sequencing, the PCR products went through gel purification. The source study handled its data this way. Across samples, approximately 68 TRBV and 12 to 15 TRBJ segments were identified and used for gene usage analysis of CDR3 amino acid clonotypes. COPE and FqMerger were used to merge the filtered high-quality paired reads into contigs. BLAST was used to align contigs to IMGT TRBV, TRBD and TRBJ reference genes, with CDR3 defined following IMGT. Any clonotype with a frequency above 0.1% was classified as a highly expanded clone. Shannon entropy was used to measure repertoire diversity, and the Gini coefficient was used to measure V-J evenness. Clonotypes shared by more than one individual were considered public. The public reads were quality trimmed at Q25 with fastp and then assembled into clones with MiXCR by TCRdb, keeping productive beta chains. CDR3 protein duplicates are merged, each entry listing the most common genes and DNA. TCRdb assigned the V and J calls; the authors' analysis was not used. Across this sample there are 650,000 to 850,000 distinct CDR3 sequences, with approximately 29% seen only once. 40% to 55% of the sample lies in the top ten.

This clonotype was counted at least ten times. The antigen it binds to is not known. Per-base qualities were not stored, and no clone one base away is much larger. The TCR originated in a female donor with Graves disease. The chain couples TRBV28 to TRBJ1-1, and TRBD1 matches 8 of the central bases. Here the sequenced sample was peripheral blood mononuclear cells (PBMCs), taken when the disease was refractory, from a patient treated with antithyroid drugs. The sequence in DNA is TGTGCCAGCAGGGTGACAGGGGACATGAACACTGAAGCTTTCTTT. Its product reads: CASRVTGDMNTEAFF.